The 10 T cell receptor beta chains given below trace back to one sample, sequenced in a study of blood T cell repertoires in COVID-19. The data were produced by immunoSEQ multiplex PCR, yet TCRdb's version contains in-frame clones alone and is incomplete. The sample includes about 120,000 clones, 82% of them seen just once. The sequenced sample consisted of peripheral blood. These receptor sequences come from a human donor in a cohort sampled during active COVID-19.

The V gene is TRBV7-2, the J gene TRBJ2-4; 9 positions match TRBD2. The CDR3 is made up of 14 amino acids. V lost 6 bases, J lost 8 bases, and 8 bases stayed unmatched. Germline lookup yields CDR1 SGHTA and CDR2 FQGNSA. The CDR3 DNA follows: TGTGCCAGCAGGCTTCTAGCGGGGTTTGACATTCAGTACTTC. This sequence encodes CASRLLAGFDIQYF. Complete variable domain (other parts from reference TRBV7-2 and TRBJ2-4): GAGVSQSPSNKVTEKGKDVELRCDPISGHTALYWYRQSLGQGLEFLIYFQGNSAPDKSGLPSDRFSAERTGGSVSTLTIQRTQQEDSAVYLCASRLLAGFDIQYFGAGTRLSVL.

The chain uses TRBV19 and TRBJ2-3; a possible D gene is TRBD2 (5 bases). The V and J ends lost 3 bases and 0 bases respectively, with 13 bases between them. The germline gives CDR1 LNHDA, CDR2 SQIVND (reference sequence). CDR3 length: 16 amino acids. Here the CDR3 reads CASSIMHGGSTDTQYF. In DNA, the CDR3 is TGTGCCAGTAGTATTATGCACGGAGGTAGCACAGATACGCAGTATTTT.

The chain uses TRBV5-4 and TRBJ2-3, with D possibly being TRBD1 (5 bases). Looked up from germline, CDR1 is SGHNT and CDR2 is YYREEE (reference sequence). The CDR3 has 15 amino acids. The V end lost 0 bases, the J end lost 3 bases, and 11 bases lay between the germline ends. This chain's CDR3 is CASSLEPTETDTQYF. Here the CDR3 DNA reads TGTGCCAGCAGCTTGGAGCCGACAGAAACAGATACGCAGTATTTT.

The J gene is TRBJ2-7, the V gene TRBV7-2, with TRBD1 matching 8 bases. V dropped 11 bases and J dropped 2; count of bases not matched to a gene: 5. Germline loops: CDR1 SGHTA, CDR2 FQGNSA. The CDR3 extends over 12 amino acids. The CDR3 region is CAGGTGPYEQYF. The CDR3 DNA reads as TGTGCCGGCGGGACAGGCCCCTACGAGCAGTACTTC.

This sequence joins TRBV5-1 and TRBJ2-7; D gene unclear. The CDR3 runs 14 residues. V lost 0 bases to trimming and J lost 3 bases, with 10 bases between them. CDR1 and CDR2 from the germline V gene are SGHRS and YFSETQ. The CDR3 sequence: CASSLAGLNYEQYF. DNA for the CDR3: TGCGCCAGCAGCTTGGCTGGTCTAAACTACGAGCAGTACTTC.

J is TRBJ1-6 and V is TRBV19, with TRBD1 matching 7 bases. Germline-derived CDR1 and CDR2 are LNHDA and SQIVND (reference sequence). CDR3 size: 14 residues. The ends lost 6 bases at V and 6 bases at J; junction bases unmatched: 5. The CDR3 sequence is CASSIRDSNSPLHF. CDR3 in DNA: TGTGCCAGTAGCATCCGGGACAGTAATTCACCCCTCCACTTT.

This clone was counted a single time. The chain joins TRBV6-6 to TRBJ2-5, with 8 positions matching TRBD2. Per the germline V gene, CDR1 is MNHNY and CDR2 is SVGAGI (reference sequence). The CDR3 runs 14 residues. Losses at the gene ends were 3 bases for V and 4 bases for J; bases not matched to a gene: 4. The CDR3 is CASSYRGGRETQYF. The CDR3 nucleotides are TGTGCCAGCAGTTATCGGGGGGGGAGAGAGACCCAGTACTTC.

The chain joins TRBV6-6 to TRBJ1-3; 8 bases align to TRBD1. Germline V gene data show CDR1 as MNHNY and CDR2 as SVGAGI (reference sequence). The CDR3 runs to 17 residues. Trimming at V came to 5 bases and at J to 0 bases, leaving 9 bases not matched to a gene. The CDR3 loop is CASSPTGGVYSGNTIYF. In DNA, the CDR3 is TGTGCCAGCAGTCCAACAGGGGGAGTGTACTCTGGAAACACCATATATTTT.

V usage is TRBV6-6 and J usage is TRBJ2-2; 7 positions agree with TRBD2. J was trimmed by 1 base and V by 5 bases; bases with no gene match: 1. Germline V gene sequence: CDR1 MNHNY, CDR2 SVGAGI (reference sequence). The CDR3 spans 14 residues. As DNA, the CDR3 is TGTGCCAGCAGTCCGGGGGGGAACACCGGGGAGCTGTTTTTT. Translated: CASSPGGNTGELFF.

The chain links TRBV5-6 to TRBJ1-5, with 7 bases aligning to TRBD1. J was trimmed by 5 bases and V by 3 bases; bases with no gene match: 8. From germline, CDR1 is SGHDT and CDR2 YYEEEE. This CDR3 contains 15 residues. This CDR3 is CASSWGTEADQPQHF. CDR3 bases: TGTGCCAGCAGCTGGGGGACAGAGGCCGATCAGCCCCAGCATTTT. Supplemented by reference TRBV5-6 and TRBJ1-5, the full variable domain reads DAGVTQSPTHLIKTRGQQVTLRCSPKSGHDTVSWYQQALGQGPQFIFQYYEEEERQRGNFPDRFSGHQFPNYSSELNVNALLLGDSALYLCASSWGTEADQPQHFGDGTRLSIL.